This passage covers 17 T cell receptor beta chains from one sample sequenced in a study of T cell repertoires in cytomegalovirus infection. Their recognized antigens are unknown. TCRdb itself ran the reads through MiXCR, one entry per CDR3 protein. The sample contains about half a million distinct CDR3 sequences, around 35% of which appear only once. Sequenced material: cultured PBMCs, taken from culture after CMV antigen stimulation. The receptors originated from a human donor in good health (CMV status not recorded). Some clones in this sample may be carry-over from other donors' samples.

This clonotype was seen repeatedly, ten times or more. V usage is TRBV24-1 and J usage is TRBJ2-1; possible D gene TRBD2, 6 bases. The CDR3 runs 13 residues. The ends were cut back, 10 bases at V and 1 base at J, with 10 bases in the middle. The V gene's germline CDR1 is KGHDR and CDR2 SFDVKD. CDR3 protein: CATAAGSYNEQFF. In nucleotides, the CDR3 is TGTGCCACGGCTGCGGGGTCCTACAATGAGCAGTTCTTC.

V usage is TRBV6-1 and J usage is TRBJ1-1; the D gene is possibly TRBD1 (5 bases). Germline V CDR1 and CDR2: MNHNS, SASEGT. The CDR3 runs 16 residues. The germline V and J ends were trimmed by 7 bases and 0 bases, with 18 bases remaining between them. CDR3 protein: CASTFRGKLMNTEAFF. The CDR3 nucleotides read TGTGCCAGCACCTTTCGGGGCAAGCTCATGAACACTGAAGCTTTCTTT.

This clonotype appeared a few times. The chain has TRBV11-3 and TRBJ1-5; D gene unclear. V lost 4 bases, J lost 6 bases, and 19 bases lay in between. Germline V gene sequence: CDR1 SGHNT, CDR2 YENEEA. The CDR3 is made up of 16 amino acids. CDR3 in amino acids: CASSWGTGSISQPQHF. Written as DNA, the CDR3 is TGTGCCAGCAGCTGGGGAACGGGATCAATCAGTCAGCCCCAGCATTTT.

This clonotype was seen a few times. The J gene is TRBJ2-1, the V gene TRBV11-3; 8 bases line up with TRBD2. V lost 5 bases to trimming and J lost 7 bases; unmatched junction nucleotides: 10. This CDR3 contains 15 residues. Per the germline V gene, CDR1 is SGHNT and CDR2 is YENEEA. For the CDR3, the DNA is TGTGCCAGCAGCGTGGGGTTAGCGGGGTCAAATGAGCAGTTCTTC. Amino acids: CASSVGLAGSNEQFF.

The chain joins TRBV27 to TRBJ2-1; perhaps TRBD1 as D (6 bases). The CDR3 loop spans 14 amino acids. CDR1 is MNHEY, CDR2 SMNVEV, per germline (reference sequence). V was shortened by 5 bases and J by 6 bases, with 14 bases between the two germline ends. The CDR3 coding sequence is TGTGCCAGCAGTGGGGACACCCGGGGCAATGAGCAGTTCTTC. Its translation is CASSGDTRGNEQFF.

Points on this clonotype: The junction differs from germline at one of its ends, possibly a read error. The rearrangement links TRBV4-3 to TRBJ2-1; 10 positions agree with TRBD2. Looked up from germline, CDR1 is LGHNA and CDR2 is YSLEER. This CDR3 comprises 13 residues. DNA for the CDR3: TGCGCCAGCAGCCAAGACACGGGGACTAGCGTCCTCTTC. This encodes CASSQDTGTSVLF.

This chain uses TRBV7-9 with TRBJ1-2, with 7 bases that match TRBD1. The J segment lost 7 bases and the V segment lost 6 bases, leaving 11 bases of the junction unmatched. The CDR3 runs to 14 residues. Looked up from germline, CDR1 is SEHNR and CDR2 is FQNEAQ (reference sequence). Here the CDR3 reads CASRPQEGAIGYTF. CDR3 DNA sequence: TGTGCCAGCAGACCCCAGGAGGGGGCGATTGGCTACACCTTC. Based on the CDR3 plus reference TRBV7-9 and TRBJ1-2, the full variable domain is DTGVSQNPRHKITKRGQNVTFRCDPISEHNRLYWYRQTLGQGPEFLTYFQNEAQLEKSRLLSDRFSAERPKGSFSTLEIQRTEQGDSAMYLCASRPQEGAIGYTFGSGTRLTVV.

This chain joins TRBV20-1 and TRBJ2-5; no clear D. The CDR3 runs to 12 residues. Germline lookup yields CDR1 DFQATT and CDR2 SNEGSKA (reference sequence). With 3 bases removed from V and 2 bases from J, the gap between germline ends came to 7 bases. CDR3 in DNA: TGCAGTGCTAGTCGCCAGCAAGAGACCCAGTACTTC. It is translated as CSASRQQETQYF.

This clonotype was counted between two and nine times. V and J are TRBV24-1 and TRBJ1-1; 7 nucleotides line up with TRBD1. The J segment lost 5 bases and the V segment lost 4 bases, leaving 9 bases of the junction unmatched. Germline lookup yields CDR1 KGHDR and CDR2 SFDVKD. The CDR3 covers 15 residues. The CDR3 DNA reads as TGTGCCACCAGTGACCGCGTGGGGGGACAGACTGAAGCTTTCTTT. Translated, it gives CATSDRVGGQTEAFF.

The V gene is TRBV6-2 or TRBV6-3, the J gene TRBJ2-3, with TRBD2 matching over 10 bases. Germline assignment: CDR1 MNHEY and CDR2 SVGEGT. This CDR3 region has 16 residues. J gave up 4 bases and V 2 bases, and 6 bases lay outside the gene matches. CDR3 nucleotides: TGTGCCAGCAGTTACCCTACTAGCGGGACTTCAGATACGCAGTATTTT. It specifies CASSYPTSGTSDTQYF.

This clonotype has a handful of counts. The chain has TRBV6-5 and TRBJ2-1; unclear D gene. Trimming took 6 bases from V and 3 from J, leaving 18 bases between them. Germline assignment: CDR1 MNHEY and CDR2 SVGAGI. This CDR3 is built from 16 residues. CDR3 DNA sequence: TGTGCCAGCAGCAATCCCCCTAGTAGGGTCTACAATGAGCAGTTCTTC. Protein product: CASSNPPSRVYNEQFF.

The chain links TRBV7-3 to TRBJ2-2, with 8 positions matching TRBD1. The CDR3 extends over 15 amino acids. Germline V gene sequence: CDR1 SGHTA, CDR2 FQGTGA. Trimming at V came to 6 bases and at J to 3 bases, leaving 6 bases not matched to a gene. The CDR3 DNA reads TGTGCCAGCAGTCGGGACAGGACGGACACCGGGGAGCTGTTTTTT. It translates to CASSRDRTDTGELFF.

This clonotype has at least ten counts. V is TRBV4-3 and J is TRBJ1-2; TRBD1 is a possible D gene (5 bases). The ends were cut back, 2 bases at V and 1 base at J, with 8 bases in the middle. Germline V gene sequence: CDR1 LGHNA, CDR2 YSLEER. CDR3 length: 14 residues. The CDR3 region has the DNA TGCGCCAGCAGCCAAACAGGACGTAACTATGGCTACACCTTC. It yields the protein CASSQTGRNYGYTF.

The count of this clonotype is one. J is TRBJ1-1 and V is TRBV6-6, with D maybe TRBD1 (5 bases). Germline V CDR1 and CDR2: MNHNY, SVGAGI (reference sequence). CDR3 length equals 13 residues. V dropped 8 bases and J dropped 6 bases, with 16 bases sitting between them. CDR3 residues: CASQRAGIPEAFF. CDR3 nucleotides: TGTGCCAGCCAACGGGCAGGGATCCCTGAAGCTTTCTTT.

The chain joins TRBV6-5 to TRBJ1-3, with D maybe TRBD1 (5 bases). V was pared by 0 bases and J by 1 base, with 13 bases between. This CDR3 comprises 17 residues. The germline V gene has CDR1 MNHEY and CDR2 SVGAGI. In DNA form, the CDR3 reads TGTGCCAGCAGTTACTCGCCTCAGGGTTATTCTGGAAACACCATATATTTT. Its protein product is CASSYSPQGYSGNTIYF.

CDR3 residues: CASSLANRDEAFF. The CDR3 region has the DNA TGTGCCAGCAGTTTAGCCAATCGAGATGAAGCTTTCTTT. V usage is TRBV28 and J usage is TRBJ1-1; D gene unclear. The CDR3 extends over 13 amino acids. Trimming pared 2 bases from V and 7 bases from J, leaving 11 bases between. Germline V gene data show CDR1 as MDHEN and CDR2 as SYDVKM.

The rearrangement joins TRBV7-2 to TRBJ2-1; D is unresolved. Germline V lookup: CDR1 SGHTA, CDR2 FQGNSA. V was trimmed by 2 bases and J by 5 bases, leaving 7 bases between them. The CDR3 is 13 residues long. This CDR3 is CASSLLRHNEQFF. Written as DNA, the CDR3 is TGTGCCAGCAGCTTACTTCGCCACAATGAGCAGTTCTTC.